Presented here are 9 T cell receptor beta chains from one specimen sequenced in a study of quantifying T cell responses using KT2 cells. Study-wide context: Reverse transcription used primers in the TCR alpha and beta constant regions.

A single-stranded UMI oligo with SP2 sequence was ligated to cDNA 3' ends. The first PCR ran roughly 4 cycles with an equimolar RC1.1 and RC1.2 beta primer mix. TCRdb reanalysed the UMI-ligation and nested PCR reads using MiXCR and keeps one entry per CDR3 protein. The table shows 25,000 to 35,000 distinct CDR3 sequences, with 7.3% occurring only once. The source material was PBMCs spiked with cells of the T cell clone KT2. Receptors were obtained from a human donor.

This sequence joins TRBV7-2 and TRBJ2-7; D not certain. V was pared by 4 bases and J by 2 bases, with 15 bases between. CDR1 is SGHTA, CDR2 FQGNSA, per germline. This CDR3 comprises 15 residues. This CDR3 reads CASSSISGSAYEQYF. CDR3 in DNA: TGTGCCAGCAGCTCAATCTCAGGTTCTGCCTACGAGCAGTACTTC.

By sample fraction, this clonotype is medium-sized. The chain joins TRBV12-3 or TRBV12-4 to TRBJ1-1; a possible D gene is TRBD1 (6 bases). Trimming removed 6 bases from V and 13 bases from J, with 24 bases in between. There are 14 residues in the CDR3. As DNA, the CDR3 is TGTGCCAGCAGCCTGACCGGGACACCCCCGGCTAGTTTCTTT. Translation: CASSLTGTPPASFF.

This clonotype has at least ten counts. The chain uses TRBV3-1 and TRBJ1-5; TRBD1 is a possible D gene (5 bases). Germline CDR1 reads LGHDT; CDR2 reads YNNKEL (reference sequence). This CDR3 has 14 amino acids. V was pared by 3 bases and J by 6 bases, with 12 bases between. Written as DNA, the CDR3 is TGTGCCAGCAGCCAGGGGGGGACTCGTCAGCCCCAGCATTTT. Translation: CASSQGGTRQPQHF.

The V and J genes are TRBV7-6 and TRBJ2-3; the match to TRBD1 covers 12 bases. CDR1 and CDR2 (germline): SGHVS, FNYEAQ. The CDR3 extends over 16 amino acids. J gave up 4 bases and V 5 bases, and 7 bases lay outside the gene matches. The chain's CDR3 is CASSIPGQGAADTQYF. In nucleotides, the CDR3 is TGTGCCAGCAGCATCCCGGGACAGGGGGCCGCAGATACGCAGTATTTT.

The CDR3 DNA sequence: TGCAGTGCGCCAGGGGGCTGGGTCAGGGGCTACGAGCAGTACTTC. Amino acid sequence: CSAPGGWVRGYEQYF. J is TRBJ2-7 and V is TRBV20-1, with 8 bases that match TRBD1. This CDR3 contains 15 residues. Germline CDR1 is DFQATT and CDR2 is SNEGSKA (reference sequence). Trimming removed 6 bases from V and 3 bases from J; junction bases left unmatched: 13.

This clonotype turned up a few times. The J gene is TRBJ2-1, the V gene TRBV4-2; 14 nucleotides match TRBD2. CDR3 length: 17 amino acids. CDR1 LGHNA and CDR2 YNFKEQ come from the germline V gene. Losses at the gene ends were 4 bases for V and 7 bases for J; bases not matched to a gene: 9. The CDR3 coding sequence is TGTGCCAGCAGCCGTGGGACTAGCGGGAGAGGTGTGAATGAGCAGTTCTTC. Translating gives CASSRGTSGRGVNEQFF.

This clonotype showed up many times. The V call is TRBV20-1, the J call TRBJ1-5; D gene unclear. The CDR3 sequence is 16 residues long. The germline V and J ends were trimmed by 0 bases and 2 bases, with 14 bases remaining between them. Germline V lookup: CDR1 DFQATT, CDR2 SNEGSKA (reference sequence). The CDR3 loop is CSARDSDMGGNQPQHF. In nucleotides, the CDR3 is TGCAGTGCTAGAGATAGCGACATGGGAGGCAATCAGCCCCAGCATTTT.

The chain couples TRBV6-2 or TRBV6-3 to TRBJ1-1; tentatively, D is TRBD1 (5 bases). The CDR3 extends over 14 amino acids. Germline values: CDR1 MNHEY, CDR2 SVGEGT. The V gene lost 3 bases and the J gene lost 0 bases, with 8 bases spanning the gap. Here the CDR3 DNA reads TGTGCCAGCAGTTATAACAGGATGAACACTGAAGCTTTCTTT. This translates into CASSYNRMNTEAFF.

The chain combines TRBV7-8 with TRBJ2-1, with D uncertain. V gave up 2 bases and J gave up 4 bases, with 18 bases separating them. Germline V gives CDR1 SGHVS, CDR2 FQNEAQ. This CDR3 contains 17 residues. CDR3: CASSLRSSGQAYNEQFF. Written as DNA, the CDR3 is TGTGCCAGCAGCTTACGTTCGTCTGGCCAAGCGTACAATGAGCAGTTCTTC. Full variable domain (remainder filled in from reference TRBV7-8 and TRBJ2-1): GAGVSQSPRYKVAKRGQDVALRCDPISGHVSLFWYQQALGQGPEFLTYFQNEAQLDKSGLPSDRFFAERPEGSVSTLKIQRTQQEDSAVYLCASSLRSSGQAYNEQFFGPGTRLTVL.